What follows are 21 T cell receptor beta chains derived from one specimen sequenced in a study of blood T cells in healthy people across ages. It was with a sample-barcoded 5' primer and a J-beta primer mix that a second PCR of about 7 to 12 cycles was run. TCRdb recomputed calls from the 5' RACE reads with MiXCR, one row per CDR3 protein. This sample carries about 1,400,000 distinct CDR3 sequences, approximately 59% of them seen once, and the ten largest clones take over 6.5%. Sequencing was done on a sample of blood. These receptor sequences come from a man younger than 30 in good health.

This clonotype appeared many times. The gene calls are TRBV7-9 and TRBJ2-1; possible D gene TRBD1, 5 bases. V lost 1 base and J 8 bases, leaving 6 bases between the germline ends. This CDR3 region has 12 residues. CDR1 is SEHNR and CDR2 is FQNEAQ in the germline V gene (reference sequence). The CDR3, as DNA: TGTGCCAGCAGCTTAGGGGGCGATGAGCAGTTCTTC. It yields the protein CASSLGGDEQFF.

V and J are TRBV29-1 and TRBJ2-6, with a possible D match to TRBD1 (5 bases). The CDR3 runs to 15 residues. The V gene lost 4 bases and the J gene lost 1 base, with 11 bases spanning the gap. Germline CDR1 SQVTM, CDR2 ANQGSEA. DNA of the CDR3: TGCAGCGTTGGGGCAGGGAAGTCTGGGGCCAACGTCCTGACTTTC. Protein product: CSVGAGKSGANVLTF.

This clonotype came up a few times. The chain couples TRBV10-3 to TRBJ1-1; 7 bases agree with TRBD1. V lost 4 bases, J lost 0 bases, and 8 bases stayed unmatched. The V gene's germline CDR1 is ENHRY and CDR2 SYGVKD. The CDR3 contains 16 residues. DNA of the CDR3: TGTGCCATCAGTGGATCAGGGGGAGTAGTGAACACTGAAGCTTTCTTT. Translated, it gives CAISGSGGVVNTEAFF.

The CDR3 nucleotides are TGTGCCAGCTCGCTCTGGGGACAGGGGGATGCAGATACGCAGTATTTT. This encodes CASSLWGQGDADTQYF. This chain links TRBV18 with TRBJ2-3; TRBD1 agrees at 11 bases. Germline-derived CDR1 and CDR2 are KGHSH and LQKENI. With 6 bases clipped from V and 4 bases from J, the junction kept 9 bases outside the gene matches. There are 16 residues in the CDR3.

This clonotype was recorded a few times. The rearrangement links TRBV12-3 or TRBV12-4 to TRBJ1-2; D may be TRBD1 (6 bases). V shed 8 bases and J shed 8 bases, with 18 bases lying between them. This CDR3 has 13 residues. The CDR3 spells CASDPQGGGGYTF. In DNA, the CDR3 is TGTGCCAGCGATCCTCAAGGGGGTGGCGGCTACACCTTC.

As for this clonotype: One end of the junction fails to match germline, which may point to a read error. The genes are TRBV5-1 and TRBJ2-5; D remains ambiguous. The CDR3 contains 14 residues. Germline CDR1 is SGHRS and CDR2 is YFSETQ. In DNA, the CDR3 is TGCGCCAGCGGCTTGCATGGGGTTCAAGAGACCCAGTACTTC. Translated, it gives CASGLHGVQETQYF.

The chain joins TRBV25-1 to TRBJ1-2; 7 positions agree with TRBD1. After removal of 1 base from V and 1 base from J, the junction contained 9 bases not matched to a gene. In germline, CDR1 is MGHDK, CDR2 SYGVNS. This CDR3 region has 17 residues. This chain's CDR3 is CASSEWGQGELNYGYTF. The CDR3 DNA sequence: TGTGCCAGCAGTGAATGGGGGCAGGGGGAGCTTAACTATGGCTACACCTTC.

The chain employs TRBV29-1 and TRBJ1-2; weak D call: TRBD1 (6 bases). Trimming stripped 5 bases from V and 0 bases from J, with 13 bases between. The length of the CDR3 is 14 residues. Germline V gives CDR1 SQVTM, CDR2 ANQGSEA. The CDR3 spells CSVPPGHTNYGYTF. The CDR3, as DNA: TGCAGCGTTCCTCCGGGACACACTAACTATGGCTACACCTTC.

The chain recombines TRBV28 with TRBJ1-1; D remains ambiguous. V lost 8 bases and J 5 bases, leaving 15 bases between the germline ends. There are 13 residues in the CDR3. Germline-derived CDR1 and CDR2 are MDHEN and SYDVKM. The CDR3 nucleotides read TGTGCCAGCGCGTCACAACAGCGAACTGAAGCTTTCTTT. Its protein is CASASQQRTEAFF.

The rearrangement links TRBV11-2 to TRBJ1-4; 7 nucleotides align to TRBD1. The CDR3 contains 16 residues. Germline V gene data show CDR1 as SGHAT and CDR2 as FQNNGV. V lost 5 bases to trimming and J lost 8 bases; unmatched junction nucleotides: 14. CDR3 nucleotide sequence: TGTGCCAGCAGCCCCATTACTAAGACAGGGTGGGAAAAACTGTTTTTT. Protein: CASSPITKTGWEKLFF.

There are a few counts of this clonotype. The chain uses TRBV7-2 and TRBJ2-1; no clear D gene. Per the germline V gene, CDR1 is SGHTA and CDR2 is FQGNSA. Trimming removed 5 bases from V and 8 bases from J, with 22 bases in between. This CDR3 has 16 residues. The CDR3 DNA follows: TGTGCCAGCAGCGATTACCCGGGTAGGGTGAAGGATGAGCAGTTCTTC. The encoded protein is CASSDYPGRVKDEQFF. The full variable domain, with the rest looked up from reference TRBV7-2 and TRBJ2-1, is GAGVSQSPSNKVTEKGKDVELRCDPISGHTALYWYRQSLGQGLEFLIYFQGNSAPDKSGLPSDRFSAERTGGSVSTLTIQRTQQEDSAVYLCASSDYPGRVKDEQFFGPGTRLTVL.

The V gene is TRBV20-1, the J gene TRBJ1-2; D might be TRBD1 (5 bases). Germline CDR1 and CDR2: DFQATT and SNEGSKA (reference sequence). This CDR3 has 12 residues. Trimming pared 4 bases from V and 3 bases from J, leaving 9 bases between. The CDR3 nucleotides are TGCAGTGCTATTGCCAGGGACTATGGCTACACCTTC. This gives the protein CSAIARDYGYTF.

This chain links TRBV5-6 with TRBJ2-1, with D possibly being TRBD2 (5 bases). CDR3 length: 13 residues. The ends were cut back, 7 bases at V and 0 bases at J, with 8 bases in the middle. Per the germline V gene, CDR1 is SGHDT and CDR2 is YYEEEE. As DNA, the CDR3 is TGTGCCAGCTTTAGCGTCTCCTACAATGAGCAGTTCTTC. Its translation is CASFSVSYNEQFF.

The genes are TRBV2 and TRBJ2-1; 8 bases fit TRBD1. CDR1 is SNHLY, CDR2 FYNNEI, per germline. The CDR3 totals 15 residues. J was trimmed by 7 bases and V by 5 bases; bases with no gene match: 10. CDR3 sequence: CASSKGQGARNEQFF. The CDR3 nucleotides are TGTGCCAGCAGTAAAGGGCAGGGGGCTCGTAATGAGCAGTTCTTC.

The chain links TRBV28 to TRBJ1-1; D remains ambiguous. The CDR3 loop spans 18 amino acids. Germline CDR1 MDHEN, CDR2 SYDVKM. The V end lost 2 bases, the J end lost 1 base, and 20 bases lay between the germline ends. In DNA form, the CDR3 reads TGTGCCAGCAGTTTACGCCCCGCGGGCTGGGAAGGGAACACTGAAGCTTTCTTT. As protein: CASSLRPAGWEGNTEAFF.

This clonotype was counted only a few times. In nucleotides, the CDR3 is TGTGCCAGCAGCCATCCCCTTCCTTGGACTACCCTTTCCTACGAGCAGTACTTC. This gives the protein CASSHPLPWTTLSYEQYF. The gene calls are TRBV4-2 and TRBJ2-7; a possible D gene is TRBD2 (6 bases). With 3 bases removed from V and 1 base from J, the gap between germline ends came to 22 bases. The CDR3 has 18 amino acids. Germline V lookup: CDR1 LGHNA, CDR2 YNFKEQ.

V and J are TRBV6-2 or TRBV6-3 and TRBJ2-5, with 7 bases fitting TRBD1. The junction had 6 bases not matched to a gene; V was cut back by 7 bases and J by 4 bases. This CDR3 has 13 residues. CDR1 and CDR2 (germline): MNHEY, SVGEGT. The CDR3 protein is CASTQTGLETQYF. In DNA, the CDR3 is TGTGCCAGCACCCAGACAGGGTTAGAGACCCAGTACTTC.

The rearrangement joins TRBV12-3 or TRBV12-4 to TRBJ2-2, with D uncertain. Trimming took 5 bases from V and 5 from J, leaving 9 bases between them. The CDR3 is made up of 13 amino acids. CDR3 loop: CASSPTRTGELFF. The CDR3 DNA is TGTGCCAGCAGTCCGACTCGGACCGGGGAGCTGTTTTTT.

CDR3: CASSAVRVAYEQYF. The CDR3 DNA is TGTGCCAGCAGTGCTGTCAGGGTAGCCTACGAGCAGTACTTC. The chain combines TRBV12-3 or TRBV12-4 with TRBJ2-4; D may be TRBD1 (5 bases). The end of the DNA is better explained by TRBJ2-7, so the J call may be wrong. This CDR3 region has 14 residues.

CDR3 sequence reads: CSVDGGSADTQYF. The CDR3 DNA is TGCAGCGTTGACGGGGGGAGCGCAGATACGCAGTATTTT. The chain carries TRBV29-1 and TRBJ2-3, with TRBD2 matching over 7 bases. V lost 3 bases, J lost 4 bases, and 4 bases stayed unmatched. The germline CDR1 and CDR2 sequences are SQVTM and ANQGSEA. CDR3 length equals 13 residues.

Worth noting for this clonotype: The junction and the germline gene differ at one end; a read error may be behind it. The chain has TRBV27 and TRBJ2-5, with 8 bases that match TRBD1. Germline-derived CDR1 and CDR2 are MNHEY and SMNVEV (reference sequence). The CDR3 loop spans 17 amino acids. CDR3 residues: CASRRHSYRQGQEAQYF. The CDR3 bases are TGTGCCAGCAGAAGACATTCATACCGACAGGGGCAAGAGGCCCAGTACTTC.